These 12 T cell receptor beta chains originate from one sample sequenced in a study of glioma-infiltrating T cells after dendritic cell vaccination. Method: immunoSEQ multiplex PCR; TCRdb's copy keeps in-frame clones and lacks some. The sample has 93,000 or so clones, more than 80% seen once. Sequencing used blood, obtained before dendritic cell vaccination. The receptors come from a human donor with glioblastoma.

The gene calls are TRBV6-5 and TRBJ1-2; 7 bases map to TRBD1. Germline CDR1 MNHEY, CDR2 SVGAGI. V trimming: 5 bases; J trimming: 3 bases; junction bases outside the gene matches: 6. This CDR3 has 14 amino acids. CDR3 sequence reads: CASSRDSRYYGYTF. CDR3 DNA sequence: TGTGCCAGCAGTAGGGACAGCCGGTACTATGGCTACACCTTC.

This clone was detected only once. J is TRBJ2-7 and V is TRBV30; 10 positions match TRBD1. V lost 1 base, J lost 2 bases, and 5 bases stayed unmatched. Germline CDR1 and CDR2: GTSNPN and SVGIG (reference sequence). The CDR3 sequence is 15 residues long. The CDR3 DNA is TGTGCCTGGAGTGCTGACAGGGGGCAGACCTACGAGCAGTACTTC. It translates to CAWSADRGQTYEQYF.

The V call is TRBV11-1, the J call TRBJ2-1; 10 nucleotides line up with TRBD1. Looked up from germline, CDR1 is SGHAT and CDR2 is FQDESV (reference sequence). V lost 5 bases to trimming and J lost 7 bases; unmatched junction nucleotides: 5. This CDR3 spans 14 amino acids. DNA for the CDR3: TGTGCCAGCAGCCTGGACAGGGGGTCGAATGAGCAGTTCTTC. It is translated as CASSLDRGSNEQFF.

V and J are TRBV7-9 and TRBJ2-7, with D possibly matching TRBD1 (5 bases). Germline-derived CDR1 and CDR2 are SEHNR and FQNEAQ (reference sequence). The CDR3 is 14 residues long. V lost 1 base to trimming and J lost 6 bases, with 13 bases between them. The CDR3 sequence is CASSLEAGSAEQYF. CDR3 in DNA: TGTGCCAGCAGCTTAGAGGCAGGGTCGGCCGAGCAGTACTTC.

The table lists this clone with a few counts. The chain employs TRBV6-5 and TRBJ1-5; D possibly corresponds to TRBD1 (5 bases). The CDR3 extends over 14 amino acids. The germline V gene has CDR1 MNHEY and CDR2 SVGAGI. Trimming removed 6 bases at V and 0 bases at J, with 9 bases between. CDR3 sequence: CASSRTTSNQPQHF. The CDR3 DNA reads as TGTGCCAGCAGCCGGACAACTAGCAATCAGCCCCAGCATTTT.

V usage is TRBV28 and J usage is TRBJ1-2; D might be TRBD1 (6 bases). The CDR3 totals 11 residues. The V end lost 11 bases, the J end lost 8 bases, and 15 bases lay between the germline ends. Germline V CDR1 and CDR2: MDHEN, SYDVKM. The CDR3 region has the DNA TGTGCCCTAAAGGGGGGGCTCGGCTACACCTTC. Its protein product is CALKGGLGYTF.

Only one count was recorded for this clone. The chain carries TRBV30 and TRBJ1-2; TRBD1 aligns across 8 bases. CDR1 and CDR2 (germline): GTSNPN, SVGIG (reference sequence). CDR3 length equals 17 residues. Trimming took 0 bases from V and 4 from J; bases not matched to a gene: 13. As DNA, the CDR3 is TGTGCCTGGAGTGTACGTCTCGGGGGGACAGGACTCTATGGCTACACCTTC. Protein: CAWSVRLGGTGLYGYTF. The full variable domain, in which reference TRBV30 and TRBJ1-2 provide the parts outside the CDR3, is SQTIHQWPATLVQPVGSPLSLECTVEGTSNPNLYWYRQAAGRGLQLLFYSVGIGQISSEVPQNLSASRPQDRQFILSSKKLLLSDSGFYLCAWSVRLGGTGLYGYTFGSGTRLTVV.

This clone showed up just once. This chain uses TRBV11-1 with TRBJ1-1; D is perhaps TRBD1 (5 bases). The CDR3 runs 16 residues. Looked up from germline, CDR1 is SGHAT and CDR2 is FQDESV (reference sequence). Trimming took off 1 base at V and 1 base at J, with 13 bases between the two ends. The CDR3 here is CASSLVLGAGNTEAFF. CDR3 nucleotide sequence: TGTGCCAGCAGCTTAGTACTTGGGGCAGGGAACACTGAAGCTTTCTTT.

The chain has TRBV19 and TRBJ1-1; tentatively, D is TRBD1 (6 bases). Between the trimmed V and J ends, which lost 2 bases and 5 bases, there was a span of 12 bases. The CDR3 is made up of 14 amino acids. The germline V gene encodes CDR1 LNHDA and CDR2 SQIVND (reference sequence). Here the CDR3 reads CASSIRQVGTEAFF. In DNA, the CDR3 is TGTGCCAGTAGTATACGACAGGTGGGTACTGAAGCTTTCTTT.

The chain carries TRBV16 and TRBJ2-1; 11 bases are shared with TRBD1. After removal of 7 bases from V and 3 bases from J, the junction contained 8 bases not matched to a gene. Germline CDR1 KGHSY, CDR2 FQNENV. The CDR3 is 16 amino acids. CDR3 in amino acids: CASKRSGTGGYNEQFF. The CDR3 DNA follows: TGTGCCAGCAAACGGAGCGGGACAGGGGGCTACAATGAGCAGTTCTTC. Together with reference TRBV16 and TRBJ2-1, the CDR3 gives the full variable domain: GEEVAQTPKHLVRGEGQKAKLYCAPIKGHSYVFWYQQVLKNEFKFLISFQNENVFDETGMPKERFSAKCLPNSPCSLEIQATKLEDSAVYFCASKRSGTGGYNEQFFGPGTRLTVL.

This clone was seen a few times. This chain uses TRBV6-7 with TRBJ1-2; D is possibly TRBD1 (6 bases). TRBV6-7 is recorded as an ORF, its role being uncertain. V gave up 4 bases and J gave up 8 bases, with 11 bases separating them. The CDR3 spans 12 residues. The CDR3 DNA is TGTGCCAGCAGTTTTAGGGGGACCGGCTACACCTTC. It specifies CASSFRGTGYTF.

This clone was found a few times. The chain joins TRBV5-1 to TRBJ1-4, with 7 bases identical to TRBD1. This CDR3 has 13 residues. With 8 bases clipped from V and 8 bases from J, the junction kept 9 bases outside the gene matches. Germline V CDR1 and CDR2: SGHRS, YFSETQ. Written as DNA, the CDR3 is TGCGCCAGTGCCCCGGGACAGCAAGAAAAACTGTTTTTT. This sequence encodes CASAPGQQEKLFF. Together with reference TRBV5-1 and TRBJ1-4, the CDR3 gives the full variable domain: KAGVTQTPRYLIKTRGQQVTLSCSPISGHRSVSWYQQTPGQGLQFLFEYFSETQRNKGNFPGRFSGRQFSNSRSEMNVSTLELGDSALYLCASAPGQQEKLFFGSGTQLSVL.